Sequencing of this T cell receptor (beta chain) was carried out in a study of beta chain features in type 1 diabetes. Germline CDR1 reads MNHEY; CDR2 reads SMNVEV (reference sequence). The CDR3 consists of 16 residues. V was shortened by 6 bases and J by 7 bases, with 25 bases between the two germline ends. Every bit of the isolated RNA underwent reverse transcription, so sequencing read expressed TCRB transcripts. Libraries were prepared by immunoSEQ multiplex PCR; TCRdb keeps only in-frame clonotypes and omits some of them. The sample records 500,000 to 800,000 clones, 12% being singletons. Overall study findings and caveats: When VDJ junctions were examined, type 1 diabetes patients showed fewer insertions and more deletions. TCRB CDR3s were moderately but significantly shorter in Type 1 diabetes patients in all four CD4+ subsets.

A remark on this clone: Its antigen is as yet unknown.

The TCR sequence derives from a man aged 25 to 40 with type 1 diabetes. Sequencing was performed on naive CD4+ T cells from blood. This chain uses TRBV27 with TRBJ2-7; no definite D call. The CDR3 sequence: CASSPIGRYEEGEQYF. In DNA, the CDR3 is TGTGCCAGCAGCCCTATCGGACGGTACGAGGAAGGAGAGCAGTACTTC.